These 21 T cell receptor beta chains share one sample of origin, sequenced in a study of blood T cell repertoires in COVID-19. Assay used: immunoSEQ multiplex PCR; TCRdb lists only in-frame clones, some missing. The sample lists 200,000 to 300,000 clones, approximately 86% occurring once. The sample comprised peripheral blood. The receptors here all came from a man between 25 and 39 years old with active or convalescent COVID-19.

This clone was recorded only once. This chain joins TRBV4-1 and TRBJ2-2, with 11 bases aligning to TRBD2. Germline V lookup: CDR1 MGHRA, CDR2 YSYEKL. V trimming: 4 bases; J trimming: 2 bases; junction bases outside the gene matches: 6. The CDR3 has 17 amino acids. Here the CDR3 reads CASSPTSGADNTGELFF. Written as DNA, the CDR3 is TGCGCCAGCAGCCCGACTAGCGGGGCAGATAACACCGGGGAGCTGTTTTTT.

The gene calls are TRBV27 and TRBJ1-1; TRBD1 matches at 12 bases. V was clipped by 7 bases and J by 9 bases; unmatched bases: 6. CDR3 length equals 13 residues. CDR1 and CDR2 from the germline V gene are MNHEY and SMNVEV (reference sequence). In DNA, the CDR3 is TGTGCCAGCACCCTGGGACAGGGGGCGAAAGCTTTCTTT. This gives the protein CASTLGQGAKAFF.

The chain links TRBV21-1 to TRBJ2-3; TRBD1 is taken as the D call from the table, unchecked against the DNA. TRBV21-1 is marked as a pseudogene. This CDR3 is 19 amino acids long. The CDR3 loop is CASSKVLFRTAFSTDTQYF. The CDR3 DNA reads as TGTGCCAGCAGCAAAGTACTGTTTCGAACAGCTTTTAGCACAGATACGCAGTATTTT.

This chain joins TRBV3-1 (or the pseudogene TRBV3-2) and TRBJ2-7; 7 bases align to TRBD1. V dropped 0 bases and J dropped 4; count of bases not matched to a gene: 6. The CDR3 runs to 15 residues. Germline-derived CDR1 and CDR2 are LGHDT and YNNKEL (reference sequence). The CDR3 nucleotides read TGTGCCAGCAGCCAAGATTTGGGGACAGAGTACGAGCAGTACTTC. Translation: CASSQDLGTEYEQYF.

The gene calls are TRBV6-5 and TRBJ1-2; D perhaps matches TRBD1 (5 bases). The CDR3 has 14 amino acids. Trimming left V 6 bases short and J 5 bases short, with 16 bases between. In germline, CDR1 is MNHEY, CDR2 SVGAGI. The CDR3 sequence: CASSPGPLSYGYTF. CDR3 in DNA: TGTGCCAGCAGCCCAGGGCCCCTCTCTTATGGCTACACCTTC.

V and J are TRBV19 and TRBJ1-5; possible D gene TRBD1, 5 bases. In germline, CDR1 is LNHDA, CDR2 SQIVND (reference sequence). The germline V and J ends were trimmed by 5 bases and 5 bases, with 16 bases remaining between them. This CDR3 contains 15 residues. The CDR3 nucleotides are TGTGCCAGTAGTCTCAATCGCGGGGGGGATCAGCCCCAGCATTTT. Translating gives CASSLNRGGDQPQHF.

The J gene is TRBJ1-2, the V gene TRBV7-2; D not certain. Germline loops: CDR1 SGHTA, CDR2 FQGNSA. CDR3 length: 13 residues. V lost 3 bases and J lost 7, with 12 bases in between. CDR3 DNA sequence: TGTGCCAGCAGCTTTGGAGACGGGAGTGGCTACACCTTC. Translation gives CASSFGDGSGYTF. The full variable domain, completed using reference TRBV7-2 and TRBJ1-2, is GAGVSQSPSNKVTEKGKDVELRCDPISGHTALYWYRQSLGQGLEFLIYFQGNSAPDKSGLPSDRFSAERTGGSVSTLTIQRTQQEDSAVYLCASSFGDGSGYTFGSGTRLTVV.

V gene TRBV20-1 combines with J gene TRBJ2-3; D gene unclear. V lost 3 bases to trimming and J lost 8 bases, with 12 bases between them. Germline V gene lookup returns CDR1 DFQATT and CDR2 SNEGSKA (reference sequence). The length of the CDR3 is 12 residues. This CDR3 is CSASARVVTQYF. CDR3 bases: TGCAGTGCTAGTGCCCGAGTGGTTACGCAGTATTTT.

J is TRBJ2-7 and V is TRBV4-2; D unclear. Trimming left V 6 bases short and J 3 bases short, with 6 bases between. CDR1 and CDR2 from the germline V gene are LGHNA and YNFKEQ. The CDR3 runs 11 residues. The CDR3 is CASRGYYEQYF. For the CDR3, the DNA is TGTGCCAGCAGGGGCTACTACGAGCAGTACTTC.

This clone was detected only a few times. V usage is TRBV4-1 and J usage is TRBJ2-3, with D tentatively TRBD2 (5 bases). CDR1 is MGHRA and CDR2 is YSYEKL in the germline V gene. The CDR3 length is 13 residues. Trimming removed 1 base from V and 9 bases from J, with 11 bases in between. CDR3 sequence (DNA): TGCGCCAGCAGCCAAGTCGGGCTAGCAACGCAGTATTTT. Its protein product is CASSQVGLATQYF.

CDR3 sequence reads: CASSLEVASGVAYEQYF. The DNA for the CDR3 is TGTGCCAGCAGCTTAGAAGTTGCTAGCGGGGTGGCCTACGAGCAGTACTTC. The chain couples TRBV7-9 to TRBJ2-7; TRBD2 matches at 9 bases. V gave up 1 base and J gave up 2 bases; unmatched junction bases: 9. Germline-derived CDR1 and CDR2 are SEHNR and FQNEAQ (reference sequence). The CDR3 is made up of 17 amino acids.

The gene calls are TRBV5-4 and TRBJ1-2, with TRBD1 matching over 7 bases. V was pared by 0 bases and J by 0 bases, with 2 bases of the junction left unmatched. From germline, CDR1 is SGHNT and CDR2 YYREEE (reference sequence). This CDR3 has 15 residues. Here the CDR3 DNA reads TGTGCCAGCAGCTTGGCAGGGGGAGCTAACTATGGCTACACCTTC. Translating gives CASSLAGGANYGYTF.

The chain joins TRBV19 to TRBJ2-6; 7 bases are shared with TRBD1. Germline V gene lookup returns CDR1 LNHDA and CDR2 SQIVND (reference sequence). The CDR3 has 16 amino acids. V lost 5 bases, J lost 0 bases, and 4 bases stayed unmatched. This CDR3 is CASSSTGISGANVLTF. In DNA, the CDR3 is TGTGCCAGTAGTTCGACAGGGATCTCTGGGGCCAACGTCCTGACTTTC.

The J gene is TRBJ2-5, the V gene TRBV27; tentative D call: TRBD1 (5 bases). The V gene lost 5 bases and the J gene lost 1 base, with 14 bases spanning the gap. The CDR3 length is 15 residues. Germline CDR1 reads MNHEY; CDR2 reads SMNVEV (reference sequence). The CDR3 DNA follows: TGTGCCAGCAGTCGAACCTATAGGGGCCAAGAGACCCAGTACTTC. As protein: CASSRTYRGQETQYF.

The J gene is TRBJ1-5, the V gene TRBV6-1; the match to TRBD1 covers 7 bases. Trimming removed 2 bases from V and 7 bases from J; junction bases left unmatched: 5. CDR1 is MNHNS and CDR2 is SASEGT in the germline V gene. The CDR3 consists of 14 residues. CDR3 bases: TGTGCCAGCAGTGAATCCTACAGGGGCCAGCCCCAGCATTTT. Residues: CASSESYRGQPQHF.

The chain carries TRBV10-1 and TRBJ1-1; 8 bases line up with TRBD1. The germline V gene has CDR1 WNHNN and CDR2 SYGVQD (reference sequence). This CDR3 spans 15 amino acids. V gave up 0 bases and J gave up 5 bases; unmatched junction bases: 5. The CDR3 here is CASSESGQGQTEAFF. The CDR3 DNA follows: TGCGCCAGCAGTGAGTCCGGACAGGGTCAAACTGAAGCTTTCTTT.

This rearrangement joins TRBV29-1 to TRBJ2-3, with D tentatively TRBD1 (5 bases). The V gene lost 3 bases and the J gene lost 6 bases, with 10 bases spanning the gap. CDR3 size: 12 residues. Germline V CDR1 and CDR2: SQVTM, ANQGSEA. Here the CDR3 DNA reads TGCAGCGTTGACCCAGGGCCGGATACGCAGTATTTT. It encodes CSVDPGPDTQYF.

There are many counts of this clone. The CDR3: CASTGPSGYTEAFF. CDR3 in DNA: TGTGCCAGCACAGGCCCTTCAGGGTACACTGAAGCTTTCTTT. The genes are TRBV7-9 and TRBJ1-1, with D perhaps matching TRBD1 (5 bases). V lost 7 bases and J 3 bases, leaving 15 bases between the germline ends. The CDR3 is 14 amino acids. Germline CDR1 reads SEHNR; CDR2 reads FQNEAQ (reference sequence).

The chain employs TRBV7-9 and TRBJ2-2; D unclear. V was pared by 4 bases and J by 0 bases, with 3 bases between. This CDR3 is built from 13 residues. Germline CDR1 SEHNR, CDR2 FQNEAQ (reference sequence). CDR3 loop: CASSYSNTGELFF. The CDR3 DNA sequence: TGTGCCAGCAGCTACTCGAACACCGGGGAGCTGTTTTTT.

The DNA of the CDR3 is TGCGCCAGCAGCCACCGCGTGGGGCCTAATCAGCCCCAGCATTTT. Its protein product is CASSHRVGPNQPQHF. This chain joins TRBV4-3 and TRBJ1-5; a weak D match, TRBD1 (5 bases). Germline CDR1 is LGHNA and CDR2 is YSLEER. The length of the CDR3 is 15 residues. Trimming took off 3 bases at V and 4 bases at J, with 13 bases between the two ends.

The CDR3: CASRFATTENSPLHF. CDR3 sequence (DNA): TGCGCCAGCAGGTTCGCTACGACAGAGAATTCACCCCTCCACTTT. V is TRBV5-1 and J is TRBJ1-6; tentatively, D is TRBD1 (5 bases). V shed 5 bases and J shed 7 bases, with 16 bases lying between them. Germline V gene data show CDR1 as SGHRS and CDR2 as YFSETQ. The CDR3 contains 15 residues.